The 32 T cell receptor beta chains presented below share a single source sample, sequenced in a study of identical twins. Via MiXCR, TCRdb re-called the 5' RACE reads, giving one row per CDR3 protein. The table has about 890,000 distinct CDR3 sequences, more than 9% seen once; the top ten hold around 1.5%. These records were also assigned to another study, of yellow fever vaccine responses in identical twins.

The sample comprised PBMCs. These receptors were taken from a woman younger than 30 in good health.

This clonotype was counted at least ten times. This chain links TRBV20-1 with TRBJ2-3; TRBD2 matches at 9 bases. Unmatched junction bases numbered 4, after V lost 6 bases and J lost 0 bases. The CDR3 is made up of 14 amino acids. CDR1 is DFQATT, CDR2 SNEGSKA, per germline (reference sequence). The CDR3 reads CSAITSGSTDTQYF. CDR3 nucleotide sequence: TGCAGTGCAATAACTAGCGGGAGCACAGATACGCAGTATTTT.

Many counts were recorded for this clonotype. This rearrangement joins TRBV2 to TRBJ2-2; D is unclear. Trimming cost V 4 bases and J 4 bases, with 4 bases left between them. The CDR3 extends over 12 amino acids. Germline values: CDR1 SNHLY, CDR2 FYNNEI. The CDR3 nucleotides are TGTGCCAGCAGTGCCGGCACCGGGGAGCTGTTTTTT. It specifies CASSAGTGELFF.

This clonotype was picked up a small number of times. The J gene is TRBJ1-5, the V gene TRBV12-3 or TRBV12-4; TRBD1 matches 8 bases. The CDR3 extends over 17 amino acids. Trimming removed 5 bases from V and 1 base from J; junction bases left unmatched: 10. CDR3 in amino acids: CASSPTRGQVSNQPQHF. Here the CDR3 DNA reads TGTGCCAGCAGTCCTACAAGGGGACAGGTCAGCAATCAGCCCCAGCATTTT.

This clonotype came up a few times. This chain connects TRBV6-1 to TRBJ1-1; no clear D gene. The germline CDR1 and CDR2 sequences are MNHNS and SASEGT. The CDR3 totals 14 residues. Trimming pared 6 bases from V and 5 bases from J, leaving 16 bases between. The CDR3 bases are TGTGCCAGCAGCCGGACTCCCGGGTTTACTGAAGCTTTCTTT. Its protein is CASSRTPGFTEAFF.

There are a few counts of this clonotype. This sequence joins TRBV28 and TRBJ2-7; D is undetermined. Germline V gene data show CDR1 as MDHEN and CDR2 as SYDVKM. The CDR3 sequence is 12 residues long. Deletions cut 8 bases from V and 4 bases from J, with 12 bases between. CDR3 amino acids: CASQTASYEQYF. The CDR3 DNA sequence: TGTGCCAGCCAAACAGCGAGTTACGAGCAGTACTTC.

This clonotype was picked up a small number of times. The chain combines TRBV7-9 with TRBJ2-7; 8 bases are a match to TRBD1. With V trimmed by 3 bases and J by 3 bases, 10 bases remained unmatched. Germline V gene lookup returns CDR1 SEHNR and CDR2 FQNEAQ (reference sequence). The CDR3 loop spans 16 amino acids. Written as DNA, the CDR3 is TGTGCCAGCAGCTTTAGTTCAGACAGGGGTAGCTACGAGCAGTACGTC. It translates to CASSFSSDRGSYEQYV.

The chain employs TRBV7-2 and TRBJ2-1, with D perhaps matching TRBD1 or TRBD2 (5 bases each). Germline V gene sequence: CDR1 SGHTA, CDR2 FQGNSA. The CDR3 runs to 15 residues. Trimming removed 5 bases from V and 6 bases from J, with 17 bases in between. The CDR3 coding sequence is TGTGCCAGCAGCCCTAGACCGGGGCCCATCAATGAGCAGTTCTTC. As protein: CASSPRPGPINEQFF.

This clonotype appeared many times. V and J are TRBV15 and TRBJ1-1; D is uncertain. Deletions cut 4 bases from V and 0 bases from J, with 12 bases between. Germline assignment: CDR1 LNHNV and CDR2 YYDKDF (reference sequence). The CDR3 runs 15 residues. CDR3 in DNA: TGTGCCACCAGCACCAATCGGGCCATGAACACTGAAGCTTTCTTT. Its translation is CATSTNRAMNTEAFF.

The chain couples TRBV9 to TRBJ1-6, with D perhaps TRBD1 (5 bases). The CDR3 loop spans 14 amino acids. The V end was cut by 0 bases, the J end by 7 bases, with 8 bases between. The germline CDR1 and CDR2 sequences are SGDLS and YYNGEE. As DNA, the CDR3 is TGTGCCAGCAGCGTAGACGGGGGGAATTCACCCCTCCACTTT. Translating it yields CASSVDGGNSPLHF.

This clonotype has just a few counts. The chain couples TRBV7-9 to TRBJ1-1; the D is unclear. There are 13 residues in the CDR3. Trimming cost V 2 bases and J 4 bases, with 8 bases left between them. Germline values: CDR1 SEHNR, CDR2 FQNEAQ (reference sequence). The CDR3 loop reads CASSLSVTTEAFF. In DNA form, the CDR3 reads TGTGCCAGCAGCTTAAGTGTTACCACTGAAGCTTTCTTT.

The chain joins TRBV10-3 to TRBJ2-7; TRBD2 aligns across 12 bases. Unmatched junction bases numbered 15, after V lost 3 bases and J lost 6 bases. The CDR3 loop spans 18 amino acids. Looked up from germline, CDR1 is ENHRY and CDR2 is SYGVKD. The CDR3 sequence: CAISEVRLAGGRRSEQYF. The CDR3 DNA sequence: TGTGCCATCAGTGAAGTAAGGCTAGCGGGAGGGAGGCGTTCCGAGCAGTACTTC.

J is TRBJ2-1 and V is TRBV7-8; D is ambiguous. The CDR3 spans 14 residues. The germline CDR1 and CDR2 sequences are SGHVS and FQNEAQ. The V gene lost 10 bases and the J gene lost 6 bases, with 19 bases spanning the gap. The CDR3: CAMGTGLLCNEQFF. CDR3 sequence (DNA): TGTGCCATGGGCACTGGGCTCCTCTGCAATGAGCAGTTCTTC. Using reference TRBV7-8 and TRBJ2-1 for the parts outside the CDR3, the full variable domain is GAGVSQSPRYKVAKRGQDVALRCDPISGHVSLFWYQQALGQGPEFLTYFQNEAQLDKSGLPSDRFFAERPEGSVSTLKIQRTQQEDSAVYLCAMGTGLLCNEQFFGPGTRLTVL.

This clonotype came up a few times. This sequence joins TRBV10-3 and TRBJ1-5; 10 nucleotides agree with TRBD1. The V segment lost 6 bases and the J segment 5 bases; nucleotides outside the gene matches: 7. This CDR3 spans 15 amino acids. Germline CDR1 and CDR2: ENHRY and SYGVKD. CDR3 sequence (DNA): TGTGCCATCAGCCCCGGGACAGGGGTGGATCAGCCCCAGCATTTT. This translates into CAISPGTGVDQPQHF.

This clonotype has ten or more counts. This chain connects TRBV6-2 or TRBV6-3 to TRBJ2-3; no reliable D call. Germline CDR1 MNHEY, CDR2 SVGEGT. The CDR3 spans 15 residues. V was cut by 9 bases and J by 5 bases, with 21 bases left in between. The CDR3 protein is CASSLGALERDTQYF. For the CDR3, the DNA is TGTGCCAGTTCGCTGGGCGCATTAGAGAGAGATACGCAGTATTTT.

This clonotype was seen a few times. The chain joins TRBV5-1 to TRBJ2-3, with 8 nucleotides matching TRBD1. Germline lookup yields CDR1 SGHRS and CDR2 YFSETQ. The CDR3 contains 15 residues. V lost 3 bases to trimming and J lost 2 bases; unmatched junction nucleotides: 5. CDR3 bases: TGCGCCAGCAGCTCCGGGACAGGAGCCACAGATACGCAGTATTTT. This codes for CASSSGTGATDTQYF.

The genes are TRBV5-1 and TRBJ2-7; the D call may be TRBD1 or TRBD2 (7 bases each). Per germline, CDR1 SGHRS and CDR2 YFSETQ. The CDR3 sequence is 16 residues long. V lost 4 bases and J lost 0, with 17 bases in between. The CDR3 loop is CASSPGGQEGSYEQYV. Written as DNA, the CDR3 is TGCGCCAGCAGCCCGGGAGGACAGGAGGGCTCCTACGAGCAGTACGTC.

This clonotype was recorded many times. V is TRBV4-1 and J is TRBJ2-3, with TRBD2 matching 7 bases. The CDR3 spans 13 residues. Trimming cost V 5 bases and J 8 bases; bases outside gene matches: 7. Per germline, CDR1 MGHRA and CDR2 YSYEKL. Here the CDR3 DNA reads TGCGCCAGCAGCAGAGGACTAGATGGTACGCAGTATTTT. Its protein product is CASSRGLDGTQYF.

In its sample, this clonotype was seen a few times. This chain joins TRBV12-3 or TRBV12-4 and TRBJ2-6; D possibly corresponds to TRBD1 (5 bases). V was pared by 3 bases and J by 0 bases, with 12 bases between. This CDR3 spans 17 amino acids. The DNA for the CDR3 is TGTGCCAGCAGTTTCGAACAGGCGTCCTCTGGGGCCAACGTCCTGACTTTC. It codes for CASSFEQASSGANVLTF.

This clonotype turned up a few times. DNA for the CDR3: TGCAGTGCTACTAGGCCCCCCAATGAGCAGTTCTTC. Encoded protein: CSATRPPNEQFF. The chain joins TRBV20-1 to TRBJ2-1; D unresolved. Germline assignment: CDR1 DFQATT and CDR2 SNEGSKA (reference sequence). The CDR3 sequence is 12 residues long. The germline V and J ends were trimmed by 4 bases and 6 bases, with 10 bases remaining between them.

The V call is TRBV7-3, the J call TRBJ2-3; 9 bases are a match to TRBD2. The length of the CDR3 is 16 residues. The ends lost 1 base at V and 2 bases at J; junction bases unmatched: 4. Germline V gene sequence: CDR1 SGHTA, CDR2 FQGTGA. As DNA, the CDR3 is TGTGCCAGCAGCTTAATAGCGGGAGTCGACACAGATACGCAGTATTTT. This gives the protein CASSLIAGVDTDTQYF.

Only a few counts were recorded for this clonotype. The V and J genes are TRBV10-3 and TRBJ2-7; 11 bases align to TRBD2. The CDR3 is 14 residues long. Germline loops: CDR1 ENHRY, CDR2 SYGVKD. The junction had 4 bases not matched to a gene; V was cut back by 5 bases and J by 4 bases. The CDR3 loop is CAISPGLAAYEQYV. CDR3 sequence (DNA): TGTGCCATCAGTCCGGGACTAGCGGCTTACGAGCAGTACGTC.

The chain recombines TRBV5-1 with TRBJ2-7, with D tentatively TRBD2 (5 bases). V was trimmed by 4 bases and J by 7 bases, leaving 12 bases between them. CDR1 and CDR2 from the germline V gene are SGHRS and YFSETQ. There are 12 residues in the CDR3. The CDR3 loop reads CASSPETSEQYF. The CDR3 nucleotides are TGCGCCAGCAGCCCGGAAACTAGTGAGCAGTACTTC.

This clonotype was counted a few times. The chain recombines TRBV6-5 with TRBJ1-4, with unresolved D. The length of the CDR3 is 16 residues. Looked up from germline, CDR1 is MNHEY and CDR2 is SVGAGI. Between the trimmed V and J ends, which lost 0 bases and 0 bases, there was a span of 8 bases. CDR3 sequence reads: CASSYSQAATNEKLFF. The CDR3 bases are TGTGCCAGCAGTTACTCTCAGGCAGCAACTAATGAAAAACTGTTTTTT.

J is TRBJ2-6 and V is TRBV5-1, with 7 bases fitting TRBD1. This CDR3 is built from 17 residues. Germline V CDR1 and CDR2: SGHRS, YFSETQ. The V gene end was trimmed by 4 bases and the J gene end by 0 bases; junction bases not matched to a gene: 7. The CDR3 spells CASSMDRPSSGANVLTF. DNA for the CDR3: TGCGCCAGCAGCATGGACAGGCCTAGCTCTGGGGCCAACGTCCTGACTTTC.

This chain uses TRBV27 with TRBJ2-1, with D perhaps TRBD2 (6 bases). Germline loops: CDR1 MNHEY, CDR2 SMNVEV (reference sequence). The CDR3 has 16 residues. Trimming cost V 5 bases and J 7 bases, with 21 bases left between them. The CDR3: CASSLLRSRRGNEQFF. The DNA for the CDR3 is TGTGCCAGCAGTCTCCTGAGATCCCGGAGGGGTAATGAGCAGTTCTTC.

This rearrangement joins TRBV20-1 to TRBJ1-1; no firm D call. The germline gives CDR1 DFQATT, CDR2 SNEGSKA (reference sequence). This CDR3 comprises 13 residues. V gave up 1 base and J gave up 0 bases, with 6 bases separating them. Here the CDR3 DNA reads TGCAGTGCTAGAGTCCAGATGAACACTGAAGCTTTCTTT. This sequence encodes CSARVQMNTEAFF.

The chain is built from TRBV28 and TRBJ2-1; 7 bases are shared with TRBD2. This CDR3 spans 13 amino acids. Germline trimming cut 1 base from V and 9 bases from J; bases unmatched to any gene: 3. CDR1 and CDR2 (germline): MDHEN, SYDVKM. CDR3 region: CASSLSGGLEQFF. As DNA, the CDR3 is TGTGCCAGCAGTTTATCGGGGGGACTTGAGCAGTTCTTC. Full variable domain (outside the CDR3, taken from reference TRBV28 and TRBJ2-1): DVKVTQSSRYLVKRTGEKVFLECVQDMDHENMFWYRQDPGLGLRLIYFSYDVKMKEKGDIPEGYSVSREKKERFSLILESASTNQTSMYLCASSLSGGLEQFFGPGTRLTVL.

This clonotype was detected a few times. This sequence joins TRBV29-1 and TRBJ2-3; TRBD2 agrees at 10 bases. J was trimmed by 6 bases and V by 4 bases; bases with no gene match: 10. This CDR3 has 15 amino acids. Per the germline V gene, CDR1 is SQVTM and CDR2 is ANQGSEA. Written as DNA, the CDR3 is TGCAGCGTTGGGCAGCTAGCGGGAGTGGGGGATACGCAGTATTTT. Translated: CSVGQLAGVGDTQYF.

The gene calls are TRBV15 and TRBJ1-1; D ambiguous. V was trimmed by 2 bases and J by 0 bases, leaving 10 bases between them. The germline CDR1 and CDR2 sequences are LNHNV and YYDKDF (reference sequence). CDR3 size: 15 residues. The CDR3 coding sequence is TGTGCCACCAGCAGACTCAGGAACTTGAACACTGAAGCTTTCTTT. Translated, it gives CATSRLRNLNTEAFF.

The chain uses TRBV27 and TRBJ2-1; D might be TRBD1 (6 bases). V was trimmed by 3 bases and J by 7 bases, leaving 16 bases between them. From germline, CDR1 is MNHEY and CDR2 SMNVEV (reference sequence). This CDR3 is 15 amino acids long. Here the CDR3 reads CASSLRGAGVNEQFF. DNA for the CDR3: TGTGCCAGCAGTTTGCGTGGGGCAGGGGTAAATGAGCAGTTCTTC.

This clonotype turned up a few times. This chain uses TRBV28 with TRBJ2-7, with unresolved D. V lost 5 bases to trimming and J lost 3 bases, with 14 bases between them. Germline loops: CDR1 MDHEN, CDR2 SYDVKM. This CDR3 spans 14 amino acids. The CDR3 loop reads CASSPVVRSYEQYV. The CDR3 nucleotides read TGTGCCAGCAGTCCGGTCGTTCGAAGCTACGAGCAGTACGTC.

This clonotype was counted only a few times. The chain combines TRBV11-1 with TRBJ2-2; 12 nucleotides match TRBD2. Germline trimming cut 5 bases from V and 7 bases from J; bases unmatched to any gene: 20. This CDR3 contains 20 residues. In germline, CDR1 is SGHAT, CDR2 FQDESV (reference sequence). CDR3 bases: TGTGCCAGCAGCCAACCCCACGGCCTGACTAGCGGGAGATACGGCGGGGAGCTGTTTTTT. This gives the protein CASSQPHGLTSGRYGGELFF.